The present T cell receptor (beta chain) was sequenced within a study of spatial heterogeneity in lung cancer (dated by TCRdb to between 2017 and 2020). Background for the entire study: Samples were obtained from approximately 77 patients with early-stage, untreated non-small cell lung cancer from the lung TRACERx cohort. In the raw uncorrected reads, each unique combination of TCR and UMI appeared more than ten times on average. In non-small cell lung cancer, the study made a quantitative comparison of TCR alpha and beta repertoires among multiple tumor regions, matched nontumor lung and blood. Nonsynonymous mutation counts, determined by whole-exome sequencing of tumor tissue, were related to features of the TCR repertoire. Follow-up PBMC samples were sequenced whenever available, with the median time to follow-up being two to three years after resection. At surgery, both alpha and beta chains were TCR-sequenced in 200 to 250 tumor regions, fewer than 85 matched nontumor lung samples and a few dozen PBMC samples. Beta-chain transcripts were consistently detected in greater numbers than alpha-chain transcripts, which likely reflected higher beta-chain transcript abundance. The paper's findings and limits, for the study overall: Ubiquitous expanded tumor TCRs were detected in blood more often at tumor resection than at routine follow-up. Additional single-cell paired TCR alpha and beta sequencing was considered necessary to confirm, at a functional level, the hypothesis that regional TCRs recognize regional mutations. Comparisons of baseline and follow-up blood repertoires included only around 15 patients.

V ends up 0 bases short and J 9 bases short, with an unmatched junction base count of 0. Reading from cysteine to phenylalanine, the CDR3 counts 14 amino acids. Only the CDR3 region is kept as DNA, spanning 42 bases read in frame from base 1. This clonotype was counted ten times or more. What this receptor recognizes is not known. The input lacks base qualities; no much larger clone sits a single base away. The library was obtained by 5' RACE. Instrument used: NextSeq 500. In the TCR library protocol, a unique molecular identifier was attached to each TCR cDNA molecule so that PCR and sequencing errors could be corrected. The original methods were these. TCR identification, UMI-based error correction and CDR3 extraction were all carried out with Decombinator tools. TCRs above a frequency of 2 per 1,000, corresponding to the top 1% of the tumor frequency distribution, were defined as expanded. Each repertoire was subsampled 100 times to 5,000 TCRs, after which Renyi diversity was computed with the R vegan package. CDR3 similarity networks were built from amino acid triplet string-kernel similarity, with CDR3s being connected when pairwise similarity was above 0.82. The raw public reads went through TCRdb reprocessing: fastp at Q25, MiXCR clone calling, in-frame beta chains kept. A single entry per CDR3 protein holds the most common genes and DNA from its merged rows. The V and J calls were determined by TCRdb, not by the authors. For this sample the table gives around 110,000 distinct CDR3 sequences, of which 12% were detected only once. The ten largest clones capture roughly 17% of the sample.

The intended sense of this specimen's time point label: blood at routine non-recurrence follow-up after resection. TCR sequencing used whole RNA extracted from tumor and nontumor lung tissue, or from cryopreserved PBMC samples, without cell sorting. Only patients for whom sufficient RNA was available from at least two tumor regions were selected for TCR sequencing. This TCR was recovered from a male donor with early-stage non-small cell lung cancer. The rearrangement joined TRBV12-3 or TRBV12-4 to TRBJ1-6, with 9 junctional bases fitting TRBD1. The starting material was PBMCs, obtained at follow-up. The nucleotides read TGTGCCAGCAGTTTAGCGGACAGGGGTTCACCCCTCCACTTT. Translated, this gives CASSLADRGSPLHF.